This is a list of T cell receptor beta chains from one sample in a study of blood T cell repertoires in COVID-19. The table came from immunoSEQ multiplex PCR; TCRdb's copy has only in-frame clones and leaves some out. The sample yields approximately 490,000 clones, roughly nine tenths seen once. Material for sequencing was PBMCs or T cells enriched from blood (not recorded which). The receptors originated from a woman in her fifties or sixties who had recovered from COVID-19. Each CDR3 is given with its conserved first and last residue. Not all rows give a size; the values are once, few, many and, for expanded clones, a class.

V gene,clone size,J gene,CDR3 protein
TRBV2,.,TRBJ1-3,CASSEVASGNTIYF
TRBV5-8,.,TRBJ1-5,CASRQTGVFYSNQPQHF
TRBV2,.,TRBJ1-6,CASRQGGESPLHF
TRBV3-1/TRBV3-2,.,TRBJ1-2,CASSHNTINYGYTF
TRBV10-3,few,TRBJ2-2,CAATENTGELFF
TRBV9,.,TRBJ2-1,CASSGGGGAYNEQFF
TRBV5-6,.,TRBJ1-5,CASSLWLGQGFGQPQHF
TRBV7-9,.,TRBJ2-3,CASSPRTGVFPDTQYF
TRBV6-5,.,TRBJ2-1,CASSYASGGLRNEQFF
TRBV4-2,.,TRBJ2-3,CASGTGGGSTDTQYF
TRBV9,.,TRBJ2-2,CASSVVSGELFF
TRBV18,.,TRBJ1-1,CASSPGQGADLVAFF
TRBV5-1,.,TRBJ1-1,CASSLAGRPTEAFF
TRBV4-2,.,TRBJ1-1,CASSQDNPGGSTEAFF
TRBV3-1/TRBV3-2,.,TRBJ1-5,CASSQRGQNQPQHF
TRBV4-2,.,TRBJ1-3,CASSQGVGAGNTIYF
TRBV2,.,TRBJ1-6,CASRLQGPENHF
TRBV11-2,.,TRBJ1-6,CASSPQRGSSYNSPLHF
TRBV11-2,.,TRBJ1-5,CASSLEGGSGQPQHF
TRBV5-1,.,TRBJ2-6,CASSLAAGPGANVLTF
TRBV11-2,.,TRBJ1-5,CASSSGQGAKQPQHF
TRBV6-5,once,TRBJ1-6,CASSSQGQGNSPLHF
TRBV5-1,.,TRBJ1-3,CASSLGGISGNTIYF
TRBV2,.,TRBJ2-2,CASRTGFRELFF
TRBV12-5,.,TRBJ2-3,CASGLAGPPDTQYF
TRBV29-1,.,TRBJ1-1,CSVVRGGTEAFF
TRBV14,.,TRBJ2-5,CASSQAGQETQYF
TRBV4-1,.,TRBJ1-4,CASSPWPGTSLYAGNEKLFF
TRBV27,.,TRBJ2-7,CASSFAGQPYEQYF
TRBV21-1,few,TRBJ2-7,CASSKESKDRTSYEQYF
TRBV19,.,TRBJ2-3,CASSIRDRDTDTQYF
TRBV5-1,.,TRBJ2-1,CASSWSGTGLYNEQFF
TRBV5-1,.,TRBJ1-4,CASSQRTGVTNEKLFF
TRBV3-1/TRBV3-2,.,TRBJ1-5,CASSQRDSNQPQHF
TRBV2,.,TRBJ1-2,CASSEARAANYGYTF
TRBV25-1,.,TRBJ2-1,CASSESRAGPYNEQFF
TRBV12-5,.,TRBJ1-3,CASGFRIGNTIYF
TRBV6-5,.,TRBJ1-2,CASSGLDREGHGYTF
TRBV19,.,TRBJ2-5,CASSAPTSGGPRETQYF
TRBV7-6,.,TRBJ2-5,CASSLDTGRETQYF
TRBV9,.,TRBJ2-3,CASTQVLTSPITDTQYF
TRBV11-2,.,TRBJ2-1,CASSLAGLAGYNEQFF
TRBV2,.,TRBJ1-1,CASSEGPNGGNTEAFF
TRBV19,.,TRBJ1-3,CASSRGKRDTIYF
TRBV3-1/TRBV3-2,.,TRBJ2-3,CASSQVVPRLAGGRSTDTQYF
TRBV18,once,TRBJ1-2,CASSRQGDYGYTF
TRBV4-1,.,TRBJ1-6,CASSPYWTGYSPLHF
TRBV5-1,.,TRBJ1-4,CASSQYSEGDEKLFF
TRBV7-6,.,TRBJ1-5,CASSLEAGANQPQHF
TRBV19,.,TRBJ1-1,CASRGTGSTEAFF
TRBV5-1,.,TRBJ2-3,CASSLQGAVTDTQYF
TRBV5-1,.,TRBJ1-2,CASSFGDRIISDYGYTF
TRBV6-5,.,TRBJ1-2,CASTKRDRLNYGYTF